The clone carrying this T cell receptor (beta chain) was counted many times. Its antigen is not known. V lost 5 bases and J lost 6, with 10 bases in between. Looked up from germline, CDR1 is SGHTA and CDR2 is FQGNSA. CDR3 length: 13 amino acids. These data originate in a study of T cells after yellow fever vaccination. General study findings and limits: Weaker, the secondary response had a peak occurring faster, on day 5 versus 15. Most clones from primary vaccination were detected again post-booster (approximately 96% CD4, more than 85% CD8).

TCRdb itself ran the 5' RACE reads through MiXCR, one entry per CDR3 protein. The sample has roughly 500,000 distinct CDR3 sequences; roughly 19% are singletons. The sample was PBMCs, taken 15 days after the yellow fever booster vaccination. The TCR was taken from a man aged 25 to 40 who received the YFV17D yellow fever vaccine. The gene calls are TRBV7-2 and TRBJ2-2, with a weak D call TRBD1 (5 bases). CDR3 bases: TGTGCCAGCAGCAACCAGGGTGCCGGGGAGCTGTTTTTT. It encodes CASSNQGAGELFF.